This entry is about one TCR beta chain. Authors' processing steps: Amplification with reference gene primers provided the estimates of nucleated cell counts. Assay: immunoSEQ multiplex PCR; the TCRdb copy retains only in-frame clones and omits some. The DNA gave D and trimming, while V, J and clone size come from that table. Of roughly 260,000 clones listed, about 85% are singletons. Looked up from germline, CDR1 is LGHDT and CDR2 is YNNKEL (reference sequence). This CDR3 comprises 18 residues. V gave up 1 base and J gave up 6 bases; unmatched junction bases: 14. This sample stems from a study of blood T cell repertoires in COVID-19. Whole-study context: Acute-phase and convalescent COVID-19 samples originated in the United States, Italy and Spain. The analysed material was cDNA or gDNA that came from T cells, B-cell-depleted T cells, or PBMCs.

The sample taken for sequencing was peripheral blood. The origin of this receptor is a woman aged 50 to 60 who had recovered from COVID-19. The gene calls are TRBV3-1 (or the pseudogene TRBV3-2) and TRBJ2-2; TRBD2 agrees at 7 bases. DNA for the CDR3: TGTGCCAGCAGCCAAGGCGCCCTCCCGGGACTAAAGGCCGGGGAGCTGTTTTTT. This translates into CASSQGALPGLKAGELFF.